This T cell receptor beta chain was sequenced for a study of regulatory T cells in long-lasting Graves disease. Trimming cost V 5 bases and J 5 bases, with 15 bases left between them. The CDR3 length is 14 residues. Germline CDR1 reads LNHDA; CDR2 reads SQIVND (reference sequence). The time point is: persistent/refractory GD, antithyroid drugs over 5 years with positive TRAb. RNA from PBMCs was the source of the TCR library. Library construction for TCR beta used iRepertoire HTBI primers and Arm-PCR of CDR3 regions. From the multiplex PCR reads, TCRdb called clonotypes with MiXCR, one entry per CDR3 protein. This table has approximately 690,000 distinct CDR3 sequences, 30% appearing once.

The rearrangement joins TRBV19 to TRBJ1-2; D perhaps matches TRBD1 (5 bases). This TCR came from a female donor with Graves disease. Material: peripheral blood mononuclear cells (PBMCs), obtained when the disease was refractory, from a patient treated with antithyroid drugs. The CDR3: CASSAPGRGYGYTF. The CDR3 region has the DNA TGTGCCAGTAGTGCGCCGGGACGGGGGTATGGCTACACCTTC.